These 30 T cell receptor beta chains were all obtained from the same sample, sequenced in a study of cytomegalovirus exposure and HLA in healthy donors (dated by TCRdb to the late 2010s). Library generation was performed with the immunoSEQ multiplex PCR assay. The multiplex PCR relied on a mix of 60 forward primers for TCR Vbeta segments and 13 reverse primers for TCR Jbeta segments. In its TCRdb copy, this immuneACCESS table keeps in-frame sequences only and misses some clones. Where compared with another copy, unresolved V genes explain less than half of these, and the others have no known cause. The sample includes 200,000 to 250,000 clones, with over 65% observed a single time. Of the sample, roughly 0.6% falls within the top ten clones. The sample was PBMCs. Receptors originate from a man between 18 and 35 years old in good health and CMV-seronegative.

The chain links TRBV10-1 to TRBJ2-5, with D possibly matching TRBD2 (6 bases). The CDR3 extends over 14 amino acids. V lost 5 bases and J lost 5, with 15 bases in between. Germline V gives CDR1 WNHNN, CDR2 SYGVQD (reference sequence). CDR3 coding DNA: TGCGCCAGCAGTCCCGGATCTAGCGCGGAGACCCAGTACTTC. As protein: CASSPGSSAETQYF.

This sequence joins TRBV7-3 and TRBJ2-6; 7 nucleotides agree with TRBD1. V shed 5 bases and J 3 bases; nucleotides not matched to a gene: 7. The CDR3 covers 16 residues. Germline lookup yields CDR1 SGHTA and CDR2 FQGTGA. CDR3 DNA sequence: TGTGCCAGCAGCACCTCTACAGGGGTTGGGGCCAACGTCCTGACTTTC. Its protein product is CASSTSTGVGANVLTF. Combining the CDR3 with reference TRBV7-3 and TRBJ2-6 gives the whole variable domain GAGVSQTPSNKVTEKGKYVELRCDPISGHTALYWYRQSLGQGPEFLIYFQGTGAADDSGLPNDRFFAVRPEGSVSTLKIQRTERGDSAVYLCASSTSTGVGANVLTFGAGSRLTVL.

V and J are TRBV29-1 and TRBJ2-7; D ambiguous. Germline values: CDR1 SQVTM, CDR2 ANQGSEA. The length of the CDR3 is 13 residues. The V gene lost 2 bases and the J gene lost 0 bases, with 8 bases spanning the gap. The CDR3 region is CSVESRSSYEQYF. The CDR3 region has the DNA TGCAGCGTTGAATCGCGAAGCTCCTACGAGCAGTACTTC.

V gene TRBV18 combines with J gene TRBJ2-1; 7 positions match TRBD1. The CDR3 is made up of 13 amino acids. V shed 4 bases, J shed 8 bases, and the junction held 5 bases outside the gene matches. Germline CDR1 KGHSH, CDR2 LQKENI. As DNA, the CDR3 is TGTGCCAGCTCACGAGGGGGCTTAGATGAGCAGTTCTTC. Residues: CASSRGGLDEQFF.

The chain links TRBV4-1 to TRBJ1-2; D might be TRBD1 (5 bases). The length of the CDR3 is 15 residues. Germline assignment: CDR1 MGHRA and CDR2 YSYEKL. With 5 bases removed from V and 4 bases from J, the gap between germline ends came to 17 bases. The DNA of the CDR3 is TGCGCCAGCAGCGCGAGAAGGGGATCCTTCTATGGCTACACCTTC. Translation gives CASSARRGSFYGYTF.

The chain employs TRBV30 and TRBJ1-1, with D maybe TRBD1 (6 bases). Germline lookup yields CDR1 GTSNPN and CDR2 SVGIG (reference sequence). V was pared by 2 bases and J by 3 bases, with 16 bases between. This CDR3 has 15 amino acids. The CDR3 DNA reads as TGTGCCTGGAGTATCAGGACAGAGTCCTACACTGAAGCTTTCTTT. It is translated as CAWSIRTESYTEAFF.

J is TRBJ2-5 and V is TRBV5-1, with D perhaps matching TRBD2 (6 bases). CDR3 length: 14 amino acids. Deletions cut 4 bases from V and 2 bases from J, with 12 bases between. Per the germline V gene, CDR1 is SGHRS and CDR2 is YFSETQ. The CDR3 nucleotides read TGCGCCAGCAGCCGGGACTCCTCACAAGAGACCCAGTACTTC. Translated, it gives CASSRDSSQETQYF.

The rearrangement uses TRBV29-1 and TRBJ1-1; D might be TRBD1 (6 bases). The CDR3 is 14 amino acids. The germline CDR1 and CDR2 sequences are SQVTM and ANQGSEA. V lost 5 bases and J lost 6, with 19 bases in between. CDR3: CSVRVSGALSEAFF. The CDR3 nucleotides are TGCAGCGTTCGGGTGTCAGGGGCGCTTTCTGAAGCTTTCTTT.

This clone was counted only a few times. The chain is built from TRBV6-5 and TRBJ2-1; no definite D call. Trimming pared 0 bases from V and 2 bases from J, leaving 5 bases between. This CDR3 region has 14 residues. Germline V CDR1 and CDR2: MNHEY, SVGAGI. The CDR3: CASSYSGTYNEQFF. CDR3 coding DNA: TGTGCCAGCAGTTACTCGGGCACCTACAATGAGCAGTTCTTC.

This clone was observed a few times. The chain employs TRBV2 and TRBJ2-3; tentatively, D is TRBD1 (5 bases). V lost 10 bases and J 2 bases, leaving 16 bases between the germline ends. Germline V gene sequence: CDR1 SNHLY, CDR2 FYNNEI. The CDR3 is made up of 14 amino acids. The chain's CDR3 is CATQGSVYTDTQYF. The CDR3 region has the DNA TGTGCCACCCAGGGAAGCGTATACACAGATACGCAGTATTTT.

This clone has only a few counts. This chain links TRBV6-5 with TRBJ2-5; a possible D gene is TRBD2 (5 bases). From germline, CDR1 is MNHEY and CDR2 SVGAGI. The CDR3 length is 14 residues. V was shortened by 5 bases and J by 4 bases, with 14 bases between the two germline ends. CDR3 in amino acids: CASSRVFGGETQYF. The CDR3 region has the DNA TGTGCCAGCAGTAGGGTGTTTGGAGGAGAGACCCAGTACTTC.

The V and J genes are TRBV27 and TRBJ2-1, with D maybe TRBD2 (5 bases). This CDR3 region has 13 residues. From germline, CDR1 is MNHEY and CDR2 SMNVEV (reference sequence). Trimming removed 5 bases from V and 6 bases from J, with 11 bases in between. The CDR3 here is CASSQRTVNEQFF. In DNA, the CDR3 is TGTGCCAGCAGTCAAAGGACTGTCAATGAGCAGTTCTTC.

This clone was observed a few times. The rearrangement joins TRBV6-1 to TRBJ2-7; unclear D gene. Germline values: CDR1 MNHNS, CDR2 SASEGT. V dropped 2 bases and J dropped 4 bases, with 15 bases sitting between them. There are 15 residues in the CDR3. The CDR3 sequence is CASSEWSWAYYEQYF. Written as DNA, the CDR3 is TGTGCCAGCAGTGAATGGTCGTGGGCATATTACGAGCAGTACTTC.

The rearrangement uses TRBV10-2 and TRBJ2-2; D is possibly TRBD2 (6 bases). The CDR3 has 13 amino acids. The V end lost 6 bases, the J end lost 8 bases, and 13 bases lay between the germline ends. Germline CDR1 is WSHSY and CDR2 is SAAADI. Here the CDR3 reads CASSPRLEGELFF. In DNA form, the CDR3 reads TGCGCCAGCAGCCCTCGACTAGAAGGGGAGCTGTTTTTT.

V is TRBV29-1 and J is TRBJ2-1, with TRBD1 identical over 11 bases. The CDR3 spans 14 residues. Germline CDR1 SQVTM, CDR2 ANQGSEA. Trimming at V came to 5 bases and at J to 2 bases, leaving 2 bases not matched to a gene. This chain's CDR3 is CSVSGQGAYNEQFF. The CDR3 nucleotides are TGCAGCGTTTCGGGACAGGGGGCCTACAATGAGCAGTTCTTC.

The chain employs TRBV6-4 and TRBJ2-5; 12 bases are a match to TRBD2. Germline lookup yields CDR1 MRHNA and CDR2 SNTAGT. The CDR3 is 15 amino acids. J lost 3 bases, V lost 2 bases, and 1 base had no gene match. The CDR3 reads CASSDRLAGEETQYF. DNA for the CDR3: TGTGCCAGCAGTGACCGACTAGCGGGAGAAGAGACCCAGTACTTC.

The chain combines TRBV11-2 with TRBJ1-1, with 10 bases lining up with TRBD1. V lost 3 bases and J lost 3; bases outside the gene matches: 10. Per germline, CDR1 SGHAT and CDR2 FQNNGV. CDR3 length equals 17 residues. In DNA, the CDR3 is TGTGCCAGCAGCTTTTCGGTTGGGACAGGGGTCGACACTGAAGCTTTCTTT. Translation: CASSFSVGTGVDTEAFF.

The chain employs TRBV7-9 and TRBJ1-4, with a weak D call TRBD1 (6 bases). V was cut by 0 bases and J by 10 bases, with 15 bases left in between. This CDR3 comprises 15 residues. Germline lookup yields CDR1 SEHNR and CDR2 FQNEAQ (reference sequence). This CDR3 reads CASSLASDSLGKLFF. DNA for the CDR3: TGTGCCAGCAGCTTAGCCTCGGACAGTTTAGGAAAACTGTTTTTT. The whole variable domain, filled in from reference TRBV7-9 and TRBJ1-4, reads DTGVSQNPRHKITKRGQNVTFRCDPISEHNRLYWYRQTLGQGPEFLTYFQNEAQLEKSRLLSDRFSAERPKGSFSTLEIQRTEQGDSAMYLCASSLASDSLGKLFFGSGTQLSVL.

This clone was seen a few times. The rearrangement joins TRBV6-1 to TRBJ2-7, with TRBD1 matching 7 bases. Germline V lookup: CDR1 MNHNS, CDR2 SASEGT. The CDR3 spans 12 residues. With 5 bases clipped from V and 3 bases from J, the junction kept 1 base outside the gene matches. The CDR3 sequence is CASSWDSYEQYF. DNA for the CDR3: TGTGCCAGCAGTTGGGACAGCTACGAGCAGTACTTC.

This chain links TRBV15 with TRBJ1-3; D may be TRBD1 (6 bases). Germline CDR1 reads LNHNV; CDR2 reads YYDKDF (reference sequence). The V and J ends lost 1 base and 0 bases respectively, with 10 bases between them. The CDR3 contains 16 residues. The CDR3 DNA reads TGTGCCACCAGCAGAGCCCGAGGGGGCTCTGGAAACACCATATATTTT. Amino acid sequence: CATSRARGGSGNTIYF.

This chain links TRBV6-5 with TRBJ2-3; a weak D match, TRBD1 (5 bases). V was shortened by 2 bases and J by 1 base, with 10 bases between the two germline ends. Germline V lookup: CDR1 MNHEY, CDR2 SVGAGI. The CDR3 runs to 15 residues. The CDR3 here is CASSYAQGGTDTQYF. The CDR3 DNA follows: TGTGCCAGCAGTTACGCACAAGGGGGCACAGATACGCAGTATTTT.

This chain's CDR3 is CASSPGVAETQYF. The CDR3 nucleotides are TGTGCCAGCTCACCTGGTGTAGCGGAGACCCAGTACTTC. The rearrangement links TRBV18 to TRBJ2-5, with TRBD2 as a possible D gene (5 bases). Germline V gene sequence: CDR1 KGHSH, CDR2 LQKENI. CDR3 length equals 13 residues. V gave up 3 bases and J gave up 5 bases, with 10 bases separating them.

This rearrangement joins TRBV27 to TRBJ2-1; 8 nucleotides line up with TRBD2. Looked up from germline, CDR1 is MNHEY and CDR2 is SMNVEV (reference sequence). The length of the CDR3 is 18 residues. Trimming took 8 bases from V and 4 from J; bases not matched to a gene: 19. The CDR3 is CASGSGAGGLRSYNEQFF. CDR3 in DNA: TGTGCCAGCGGATCGGGTGCGGGAGGCCTTAGAAGTTACAATGAGCAGTTCTTC.

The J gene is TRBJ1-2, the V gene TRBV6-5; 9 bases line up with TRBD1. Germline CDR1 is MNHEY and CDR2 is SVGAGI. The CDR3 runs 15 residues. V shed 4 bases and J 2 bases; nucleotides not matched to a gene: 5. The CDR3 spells CASSSDRGFNYGYTF. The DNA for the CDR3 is TGTGCCAGCAGTTCCGACAGGGGGTTCAACTATGGCTACACCTTC.

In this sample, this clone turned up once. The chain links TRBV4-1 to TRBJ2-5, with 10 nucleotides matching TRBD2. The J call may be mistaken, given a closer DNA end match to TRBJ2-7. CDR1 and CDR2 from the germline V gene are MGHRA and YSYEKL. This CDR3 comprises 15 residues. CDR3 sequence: CASSQVLAGTYEQYF. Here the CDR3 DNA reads TGCGCCAGCAGCCAAGTACTAGCGGGGACCTACGAGCAGTACTTC.

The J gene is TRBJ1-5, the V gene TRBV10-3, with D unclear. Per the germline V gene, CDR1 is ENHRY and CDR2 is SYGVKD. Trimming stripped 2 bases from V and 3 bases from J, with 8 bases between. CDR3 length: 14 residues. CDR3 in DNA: TGTGCCATCAGTGAGCAGAGGGACAATCAGCCCCAGCATTTT. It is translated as CAISEQRDNQPQHF.

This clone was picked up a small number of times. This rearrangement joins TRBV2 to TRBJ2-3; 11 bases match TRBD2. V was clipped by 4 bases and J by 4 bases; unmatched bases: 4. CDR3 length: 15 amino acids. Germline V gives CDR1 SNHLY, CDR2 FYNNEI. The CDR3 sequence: CASSVLAGAPDTQYF. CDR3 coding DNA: TGTGCCAGCAGTGTACTAGCGGGAGCGCCAGATACGCAGTATTTT.

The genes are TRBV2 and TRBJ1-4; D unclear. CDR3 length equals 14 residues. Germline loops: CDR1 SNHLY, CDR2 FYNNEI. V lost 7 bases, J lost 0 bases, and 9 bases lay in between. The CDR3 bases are TGTGCCAGCAAGCTACAGACAACTAATGAAAAACTGTTTTTT. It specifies CASKLQTTNEKLFF.

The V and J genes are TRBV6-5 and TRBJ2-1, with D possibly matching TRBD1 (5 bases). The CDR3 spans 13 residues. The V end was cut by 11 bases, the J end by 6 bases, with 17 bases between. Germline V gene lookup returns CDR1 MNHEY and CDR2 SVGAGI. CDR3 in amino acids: CAARRSDSNEQFF. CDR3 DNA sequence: TGTGCCGCACGACGATCCGACAGCAATGAGCAGTTCTTC.

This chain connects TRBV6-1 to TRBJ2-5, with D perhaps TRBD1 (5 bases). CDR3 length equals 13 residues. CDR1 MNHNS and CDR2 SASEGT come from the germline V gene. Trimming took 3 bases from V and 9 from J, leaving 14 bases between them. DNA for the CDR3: TGTGCCAGCAGTGATGCAGGTCCAGGGTCCCAGTACTTC. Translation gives CASSDAGPGSQYF.